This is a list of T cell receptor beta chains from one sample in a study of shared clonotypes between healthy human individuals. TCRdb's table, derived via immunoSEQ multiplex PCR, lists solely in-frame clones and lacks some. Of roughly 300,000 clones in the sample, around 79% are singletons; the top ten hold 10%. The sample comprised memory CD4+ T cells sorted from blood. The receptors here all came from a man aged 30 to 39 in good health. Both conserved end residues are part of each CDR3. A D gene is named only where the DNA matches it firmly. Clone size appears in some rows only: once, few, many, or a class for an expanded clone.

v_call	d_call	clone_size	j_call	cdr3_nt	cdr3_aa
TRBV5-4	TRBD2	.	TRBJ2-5	TGTGCCAGCAGCTTTAGCGGGAGAAAGGAGACCCAGTACTTC	CASSFSGRKETQYF
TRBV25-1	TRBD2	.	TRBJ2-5	TGTGCCAGCGCACCGGTAGCGGGAGCAGAGACCCAGTACTTC	CASAPVAGAETQYF
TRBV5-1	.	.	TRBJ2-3	TGCGCCAGCAGCTACCGAGCGGGTCTCACAGATACGCAGTATTTT	CASSYRAGLTDTQYF
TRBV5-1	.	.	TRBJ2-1	TGCGCCAGCAGCCCTGCCCCCACGAAGTCCAATGAGCAGTTCTTC	CASSPAPTKSNEQFF
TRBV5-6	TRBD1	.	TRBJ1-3	TGTGCCAGCAGGAGACAGGGACGCTCTGGAAACACCATATATTTT	CASRRQGRSGNTIYF
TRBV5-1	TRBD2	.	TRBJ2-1	TGCGCCACCGGCAATAGCGGGAGGGCCGGGGATGAGCAGTTCTTC	CATGNSGRAGDEQFF
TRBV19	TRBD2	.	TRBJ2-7	TGTGCCAGTAGGACTAGCGGGAGTCAAGAGCAGTACTTC	CASRTSGSQEQYF
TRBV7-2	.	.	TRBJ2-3	TGTGCCAGCCAACGGGCGGGGCCGAGCACAGATACGCAGTATTTT	CASQRAGPSTDTQYF
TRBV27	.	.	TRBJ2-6	TGTGCCAGCGGCATGATGCCTGGGGCCAACGTCCTGACTTTC	CASGMMPGANVLTF
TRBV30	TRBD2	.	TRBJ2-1	TGTGCCTGGAGTGTCCTAGCGGGAGTGAATGAGCAGTTCTTC	CAWSVLAGVNEQFF
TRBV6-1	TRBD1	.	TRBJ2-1	TGTGCCAGCGTCTGGGACAGGGGGCTAAATGAGCAGTTCTTC	CASVWDRGLNEQFF
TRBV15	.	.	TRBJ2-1	TGTGCCACCAGCAGAGATTTGTCCAGGTTCTTC	CATSRDLSRFF
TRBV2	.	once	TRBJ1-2	TGTGCCAGCTCGGGGGGCGGAGGACCCTATGGCTACACCTTC	CASSGGGGPYGYTF
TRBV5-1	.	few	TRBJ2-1	TGCGCCAGCAGCTTGTGGGCAGGACTCTCAGATAAGCAGTTCTTC	CASSLWAGLSDKQFF
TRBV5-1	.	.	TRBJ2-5	TGCGCCAGCAACCCAGGGTCCACACAAGAGACCCAGTACTTC	CASNPGSTQETQYF
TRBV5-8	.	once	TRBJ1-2	TGTGCCAGCAGCTTGGGGATTTCCCTCGGGTATGGCTACACCTTC	CASSLGISLGYGYTF
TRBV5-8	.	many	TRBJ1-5	TGTGCCAGCAGCTTGGGTCGCCACAATCAGCCCCAGCATTTT	CASSLGRHNQPQHF
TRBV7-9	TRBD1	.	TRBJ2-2	TGTGCCAGCAGCCCTCCCGGGACAGAAAACACCGGGGAGCTGTTTTTT	CASSPPGTENTGELFF
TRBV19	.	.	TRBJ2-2	TGTGCCAGTAAGACGACAGGAGGCGGGGAGCTGTTTTTT	CASKTTGGGELFF
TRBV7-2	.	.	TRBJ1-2	TGTGCCAGCAGCTTATCGCCGGGCCACTATGGCTACACCTTC	CASSLSPGHYGYTF
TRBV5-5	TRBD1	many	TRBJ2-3	TGTGCCAGCAGCTTAGGGACAGGGGGAGCGTCGAGCACAGATACGCAGTATTTT	CASSLGTGGASSTDTQYF
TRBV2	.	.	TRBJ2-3	TGTGCCAGCAGCTCTCTGGTGTTAGTTGGAGTTGGAGATACGCAGTATTTT	CASSSLVLVGVGDTQYF
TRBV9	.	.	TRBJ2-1	TGTGCCAGCAGCGTAGGGACTTTCACGGGGGATGAGCAGTTCTTC	CASSVGTFTGDEQFF
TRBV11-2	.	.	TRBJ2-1	TGTGCCAGCAACCTGCTGGGGTACAATGAGCAGTTCTTC	CASNLLGYNEQFF
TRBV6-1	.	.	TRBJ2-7	TGTGCCAGCCTCCAATCCTGGGGGAGGTACGAGCAGTACTTC	CASLQSWGRYEQYF
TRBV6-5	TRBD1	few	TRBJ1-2	TGTGCCAGCGGGGGACAGGGATGGGGTGGCTACACCTTC	CASGGQGWGGYTF
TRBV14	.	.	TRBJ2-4	TGTGCCAGCAGCCAGGATACCCGGGACACTCAGTACTTC	CASSQDTRDTQYF
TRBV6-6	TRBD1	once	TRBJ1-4	TGTGCCAGCAGCTCACAGGGGGGAAGAGAAAAACTGTTTTTT	CASSSQGGREKLFF
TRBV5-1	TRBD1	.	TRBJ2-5	TGCGCCAGCAGCTTGGGACGGACAGGCGCCGTAACGTTTCAAGAGACCCAGTACTTC	CASSLGRTGAVTFQETQYF